The clone carrying this T cell receptor beta chain occurred many times. What it binds is not known. The data were taken from a study of T-cell reconstitution after alpha-beta-depleted transplantation in children. Preparing the TCRbeta library involved the use of unique molecular identifiers. TCRdb used MiXCR to reprocess the PCR reads, holding one entry per CDR3 protein. The sample yields approximately 290,000 distinct CDR3 sequences, approximately 10% seen once. The CDR3 contains 14 residues. Trimming shortened V by 6 bases and J by 4 bases, and 15 bases separated the two germline ends. CDR1 and CDR2 (germline): SEHNR, FQNEAQ (reference sequence). Study-level findings and limits: The origin of alpha-beta T cells about two months after transplant was reportedly several hundred expanded graft clones. Newly generated T cells supplied most T-cell counts and diversity one year post-transplant. The origin of high day-60 TCRbeta diversity in some patients lay in surviving recipient T cells and thymic progenitors.

This TCR came from a male patient between 2 and 10 years old who had a stem cell transplant for chronic granulomatous disease, so the T cells may come from the graft donor. This specimen was peripheral blood, taken 180 days after TCRalphabeta/CD19-depleted stem cell transplant. The rearrangement links TRBV7-9 to TRBJ1-2; D is possibly TRBD1 (6 bases). CDR3 coding DNA: TGTGCCAGCAGTTCACGGGGGCGAATCTATGGCTACACCTTC. This codes for CASSSRGRIYGYTF. The whole variable domain, filled in from reference TRBV7-9 and TRBJ1-2, reads DTGVSQNPRHKITKRGQNVTFRCDPISEHNRLYWYRQTLGQGPEFLTYFQNEAQLEKSRLLSDRFSAERPKGSFSTLEIQRTEQGDSAMYLCASSSRGRIYGYTFGSGTRLTVV.